Presented here are 3 T cell receptor beta chains from one specimen sequenced in a study of identical twins. One entry per CDR3 protein results from TCRdb running MiXCR on the 5' RACE reads. The sample shows about 220,000 distinct CDR3 sequences, 7.5% of them seen only once. In addition, the sample was reused for a study of yellow fever vaccine responses in identical twins.

Sequencing was carried out using memory (CD45RO+) T cells sorted from blood. Receptor source: a woman between 18 and 30 years old in good health.

This clonotype was counted a few times. The V call is TRBV11-2, the J call TRBJ2-7; D remains unclear. The CDR3 length is 14 residues. V lost 0 bases, J lost 6 bases, and 12 bases lay in between. Germline assignment: CDR1 SGHAT and CDR2 FQNNGV. In DNA, the CDR3 is TGTGCCAGCAGCTTAGATCTGGGCCCCTTCGAGCAGTACTTC. This encodes CASSLDLGPFEQYF.

V gene TRBV5-1 combines with J gene TRBJ2-7; 7 bases line up with TRBD1. The germline gives CDR1 SGHRS, CDR2 YFSETQ. The V segment lost 3 bases and the J segment 5 bases; nucleotides outside the gene matches: 14. The CDR3 consists of 16 residues. The CDR3 nucleotides read TGCGCCAGCAGCTGGGGCTCGACAGGGTATATGGACGAGCAGTACTTC. Its translation: CASSWGSTGYMDEQYF.

In its sample, this clonotype ranks as medium-sized. The CDR3 spells CASSPPDRPHSEAFF. The DNA of the CDR3 is TGCGCCAGCAGCCCTCCGGACAGACCCCATTCTGAAGCTTTCTTT. The chain combines TRBV5-1 with TRBJ1-1; D may be TRBD1 (6 bases). The CDR3 consists of 15 residues. The V gene lost 4 bases and the J gene lost 6 bases, with 19 bases spanning the gap. Looked up from germline, CDR1 is SGHRS and CDR2 is YFSETQ.